A selection of T cell receptor beta chains follows, all from one sample in a study of cytomegalovirus exposure and HLA in healthy donors. Profiled with immunoSEQ multiplex PCR; TCRdb holds only in-frame clones, not every one. The data hold a few hundred thousand clones, with 65% to 90% observed a single time. Source material: PBMCs. The source of these receptors is a girl aged 5-17 years in good health and CMV-seronegative. CDR3s include the opening cysteine and the closing phenylalanine or tryptophan. Fields, in order: J gene, V gene, D gene, clone size, CDR3 protein, CDR3 DNA. D genes are given only for firm matches. Clone size is shown for a subset of rows, as once, few, many or a class of expanded clone.

j_gene: TRBJ1-2
v_gene: TRBV5-1
d_gene: -
abundance: -
CDR3aa: CASSLGRREYGYTF
CDR3nt: TGCGCCAGCAGCTTGGGGAGACGGGAGTATGGCTACACCTTC

j_gene: TRBJ2-7
v_gene: TRBV28
d_gene: -
abundance: -
CDR3aa: CASSLLGAGGRHYEQYF
CDR3nt: TGTGCCAGCAGTTTATTGGGTGCCGGGGGGCGCCATTACGAGCAGTACTTC

j_gene: TRBJ2-7
v_gene: TRBV5-6
d_gene: -
abundance: -
CDR3aa: CASRSLGLELDEQYF
CDR3nt: TGTGCCAGCAGGTCGCTAGGCCTAGAACTCGACGAGCAGTACTTC

j_gene: TRBJ2-3
v_gene: TRBV7-6
d_gene: TRBD2
abundance: -
CDR3aa: CASSSSGGAVADTQYF
CDR3nt: TGTGCCAGCAGCTCTAGCGGGGGGGCGGTGGCAGATACGCAGTATTTT

j_gene: TRBJ2-7
v_gene: TRBV27
d_gene: TRBD1
abundance: -
CDR3aa: CASSTRYRGKYEQYF
CDR3nt: TGTGCCAGCAGCACTCGATACAGGGGAAAATACGAGCAGTACTTC

j_gene: TRBJ2-1
v_gene: TRBV18
d_gene: TRBD2
abundance: -
CDR3aa: CASSSRSSGSSYNEQFF
CDR3nt: TGTGCCAGCTCCTCTCGTTCAAGCGGGAGCTCCTACAATGAGCAGTTCTTC

j_gene: TRBJ1-1
v_gene: TRBV7-3
d_gene: -
abundance: -
CDR3aa: CASSLSWGGATEAFF
CDR3nt: TGTGCCAGCAGCTTAAGCTGGGGGGGTGCCACTGAAGCTTTCTTT

j_gene: TRBJ2-5
v_gene: TRBV19
d_gene: -
abundance: few
CDR3aa: CATRVGGQIQETQYF
CDR3nt: TGTGCCACCCGGGTGGGGGGACAGATACAAGAGACCCAGTACTTC

j_gene: TRBJ2-5
v_gene: TRBV4-2
d_gene: TRBD2
abundance: -
CDR3aa: CASSHPSGARQETQYF
CDR3nt: TGTGCCAGCAGCCACCCTAGCGGGGCCCGCCAAGAGACCCAGTACTTC

j_gene: TRBJ2-3
v_gene: TRBV27
d_gene: TRBD2
abundance: -
CDR3aa: CASSISGTSGGHSSPLGTQYF
CDR3nt: TGTGCCAGCAGTATTTCCGGGACTAGCGGGGGTCATTCGTCCCCCCTAGGTACGCAGTATTTT

j_gene: TRBJ2-3
v_gene: TRBV6-5
d_gene: TRBD2
abundance: -
CDR3aa: CASSYQRGGTDTQYF
CDR3nt: TGTGCCAGCAGTTACCAGCGGGGGGGCACAGATACGCAGTATTTT

j_gene: TRBJ2-7
v_gene: TRBV19
d_gene: TRBD1
abundance: -
CDR3aa: CASSNRGEQYF
CDR3nt: TGTGCCAGTAGTAACAGGGGCGAGCAGTACTTC

j_gene: TRBJ1-5
v_gene: TRBV6-6
d_gene: TRBD1
abundance: -
CDR3aa: CASSYEFTGDQPQHF
CDR3nt: TGTGCCAGCAGTTACGAGTTCACAGGGGATCAGCCCCAGCATTTT

j_gene: TRBJ1-5
v_gene: TRBV27
d_gene: -
abundance: -
CDR3aa: CASSSGQEYYSNQPQHF
CDR3nt: TGTGCCAGCAGTTCAGGGCAGGAGTACTATAGCAATCAGCCCCAGCATTTT

j_gene: TRBJ2-5
v_gene: TRBV28
d_gene: TRBD2
abundance: -
CDR3aa: CASSSRGLAGAETQYF
CDR3nt: TGTGCCAGCAGTTCCCGGGGGCTAGCGGGAGCAGAGACCCAGTACTTC

j_gene: TRBJ2-2
v_gene: TRBV6-4
d_gene: TRBD1
abundance: -
CDR3aa: CASSADRETGELFF
CDR3nt: TGTGCCAGCAGTGCGGACAGGGAGACCGGGGAGCTGTTTTTT

j_gene: TRBJ1-2
v_gene: TRBV7-9
d_gene: -
abundance: -
CDR3aa: CASSLDRMCGYTF
CDR3nt: TGTGCCAGCAGCTTAGACAGGATGTGTGGCTACACCTTC

j_gene: TRBJ2-3
v_gene: TRBV6-4
d_gene: TRBD1
abundance: few
CDR3aa: CASSPSGQGSDTQYF
CDR3nt: TGTGCCAGCAGTCCCTCGGGACAGGGATCAGATACGCAGTATTTT

j_gene: TRBJ2-5
v_gene: TRBV6-5
d_gene: TRBD2
abundance: -
CDR3aa: CASSYGSGGAQETQYF
CDR3nt: TGTGCCAGCAGTTACGGTAGCGGGGGGGCCCAAGAGACCCAGTACTTC

j_gene: TRBJ2-1
v_gene: TRBV27
d_gene: TRBD2
abundance: -
CDR3aa: CASSLTAAGGFLYNEQFF
CDR3nt: TGTGCCAGCAGTTTAACAGCAGCGGGAGGGTTTTTGTACAATGAGCAGTTCTTC

j_gene: TRBJ1-4
v_gene: TRBV6-1
d_gene: TRBD1
abundance: -
CDR3aa: CASSLNRGREKLFF
CDR3nt: TGTGCCAGCAGCCTTAACAGGGGGAGAGAAAAACTGTTTTTT

j_gene: TRBJ2-3
v_gene: TRBV18
d_gene: -
abundance: -
CDR3aa: CASSPPFYLNTDTQYF
CDR3nt: TGTGCCAGCTCACCCCCGTTCTACCTCAACACAGATACGCAGTATTTT